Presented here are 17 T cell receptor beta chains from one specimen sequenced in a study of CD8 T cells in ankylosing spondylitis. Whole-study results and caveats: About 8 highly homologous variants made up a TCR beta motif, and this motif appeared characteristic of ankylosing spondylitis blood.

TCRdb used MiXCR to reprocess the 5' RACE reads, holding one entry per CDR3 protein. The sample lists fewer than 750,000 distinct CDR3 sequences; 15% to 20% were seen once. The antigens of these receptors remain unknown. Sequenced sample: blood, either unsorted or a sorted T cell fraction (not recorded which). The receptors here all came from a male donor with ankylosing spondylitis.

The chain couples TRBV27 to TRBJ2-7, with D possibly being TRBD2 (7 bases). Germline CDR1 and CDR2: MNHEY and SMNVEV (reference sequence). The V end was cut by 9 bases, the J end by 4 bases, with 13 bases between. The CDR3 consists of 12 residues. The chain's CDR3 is CARQGGEYEQYF. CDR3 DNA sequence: TGTGCCAGACAGGGAGGGGAGTACGAGCAGTACTTC.

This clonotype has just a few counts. Here the CDR3 reads CASSQVQGFTEAFF. CDR3 coding DNA: TGTGCCAGCAGCCAAGTCCAGGGCTTCACTGAAGCTTTCTTT. V is TRBV4-2 and J is TRBJ1-1, with a tentative D call TRBD1 (5 bases). V was pared by 1 base and J by 4 bases, with 10 bases between. Per the germline V gene, CDR1 is LGHNA and CDR2 is YNFKEQ. The CDR3 is 14 residues long.

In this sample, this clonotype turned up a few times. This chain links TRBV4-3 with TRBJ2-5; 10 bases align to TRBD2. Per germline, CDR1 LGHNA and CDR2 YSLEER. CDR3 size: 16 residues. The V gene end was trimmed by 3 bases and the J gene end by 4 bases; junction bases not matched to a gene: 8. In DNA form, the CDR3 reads TGCGCCAGCAGCCAGGGCTCTAGCGGGAGAGGAGAGACCCAGTACTTC. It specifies CASSQGSSGRGETQYF.

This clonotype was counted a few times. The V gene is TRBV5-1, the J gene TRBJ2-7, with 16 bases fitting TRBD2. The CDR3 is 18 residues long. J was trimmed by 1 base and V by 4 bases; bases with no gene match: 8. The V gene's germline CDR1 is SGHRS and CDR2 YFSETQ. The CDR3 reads CASSPGTSGRAVSYEQYF. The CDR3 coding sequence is TGCGCCAGCAGCCCAGGGACTAGCGGGAGGGCCGTGTCCTACGAGCAGTACTTC. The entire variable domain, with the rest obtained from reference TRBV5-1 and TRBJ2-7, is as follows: KAGVTQTPRYLIKTRGQQVTLSCSPISGHRSVSWYQQTPGQGLQFLFEYFSETQRNKGNFPGRFSGRQFSNSRSEMNVSTLELGDSALYLCASSPGTSGRAVSYEQYFGPGTRLTVT.

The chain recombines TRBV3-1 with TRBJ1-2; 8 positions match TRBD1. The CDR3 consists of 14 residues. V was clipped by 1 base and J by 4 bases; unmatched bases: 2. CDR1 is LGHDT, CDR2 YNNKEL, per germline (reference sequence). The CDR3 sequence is CASSQVQGGYGYTF. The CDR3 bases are TGTGCCAGCAGCCAAGTACAGGGGGGCTATGGCTACACCTTC. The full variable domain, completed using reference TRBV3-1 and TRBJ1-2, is DTAVSQTPKYLVTQMGNDKSIKCEQNLGHDTMYWYKQDSKKFLKIMFSYNNKELIINETVPNRFSPKSPDKAHLNLHINSLELGDSAVYFCASSQVQGGYGYTFGSGTRLTVV.

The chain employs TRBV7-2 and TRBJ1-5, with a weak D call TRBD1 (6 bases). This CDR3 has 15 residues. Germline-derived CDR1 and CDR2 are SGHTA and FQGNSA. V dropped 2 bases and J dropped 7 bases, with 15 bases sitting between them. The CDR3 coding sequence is TGTGCCAGCAGCTTAATGCGGGGGGCGAACCAGCCCCAGCATTTT. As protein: CASSLMRGANQPQHF. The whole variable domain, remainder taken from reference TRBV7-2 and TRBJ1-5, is GAGVSQSPSNKVTEKGKDVELRCDPISGHTALYWYRQSLGQGLEFLIYFQGNSAPDKSGLPSDRFSAERTGGSVSTLTIQRTQQEDSAVYLCASSLMRGANQPQHFGDGTRLSIL.

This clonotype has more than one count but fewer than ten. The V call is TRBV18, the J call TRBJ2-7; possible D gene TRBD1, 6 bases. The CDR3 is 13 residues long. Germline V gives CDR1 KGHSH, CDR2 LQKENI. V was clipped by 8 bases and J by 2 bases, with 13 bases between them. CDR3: CASQAGTTYEQYF. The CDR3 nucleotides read TGTGCCAGCCAAGCTGGGACAACCTACGAGCAGTACTTC.

The DNA of the CDR3 is TGTGCCAGCAGCCTCCTTCCGTCGGGGAGGGGCGGCACTGGGGCCAACGTCCTGACTTTC. Encoded protein: CASSLLPSGRGGTGANVLTF. The chain employs TRBV7-3 and TRBJ2-6; 7 bases are shared with TRBD2. V trimming: 5 bases; J trimming: 2 bases; junction bases outside the gene matches: 18. The germline V gene encodes CDR1 SGHTA and CDR2 FQGTGA. The CDR3 loop spans 20 amino acids.

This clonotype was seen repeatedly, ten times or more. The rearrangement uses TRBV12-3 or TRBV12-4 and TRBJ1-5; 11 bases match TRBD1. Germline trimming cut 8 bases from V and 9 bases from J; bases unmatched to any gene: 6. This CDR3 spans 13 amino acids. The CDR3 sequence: CASGDRGNGPQHF. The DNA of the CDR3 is TGTGCCAGCGGGGACAGGGGGAACGGGCCCCAGCATTTT.

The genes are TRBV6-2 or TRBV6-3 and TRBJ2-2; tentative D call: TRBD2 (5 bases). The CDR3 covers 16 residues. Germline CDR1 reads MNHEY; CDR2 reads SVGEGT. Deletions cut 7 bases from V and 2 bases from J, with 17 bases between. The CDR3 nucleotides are TGTGCCAGCAAGCTCTGGGGTGGGAGCAACACCGGGGAGCTGTTTTTT. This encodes CASKLWGGSNTGELFF.

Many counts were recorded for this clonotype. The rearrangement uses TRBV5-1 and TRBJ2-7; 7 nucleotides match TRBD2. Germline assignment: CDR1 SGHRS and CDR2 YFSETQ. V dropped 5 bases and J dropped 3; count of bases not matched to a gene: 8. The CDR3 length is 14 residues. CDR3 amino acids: CASSSTTGGYEQYF. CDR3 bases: TGCGCCAGCAGTTCCACGACGGGAGGCTACGAGCAGTACTTC.

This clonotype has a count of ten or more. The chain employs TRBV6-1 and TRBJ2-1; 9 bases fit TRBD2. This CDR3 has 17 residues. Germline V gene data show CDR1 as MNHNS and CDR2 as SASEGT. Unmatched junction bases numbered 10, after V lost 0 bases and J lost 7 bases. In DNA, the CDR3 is TGTGCCAGCAGTGAAGCTGGCGGGGGGGCATCTTTGAATGAGCAGTTCTTC. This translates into CASSEAGGGASLNEQFF.

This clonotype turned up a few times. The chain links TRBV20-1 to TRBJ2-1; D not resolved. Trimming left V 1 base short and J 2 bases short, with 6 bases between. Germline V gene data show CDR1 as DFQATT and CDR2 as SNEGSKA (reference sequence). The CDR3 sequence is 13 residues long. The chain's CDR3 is CSARGATYNEQFF. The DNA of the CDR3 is TGCAGTGCTAGAGGGGCGACCTACAATGAGCAGTTCTTC.

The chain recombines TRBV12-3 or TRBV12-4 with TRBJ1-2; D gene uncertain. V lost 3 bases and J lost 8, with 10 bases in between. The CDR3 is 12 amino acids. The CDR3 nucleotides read TGTGCCAGCAGTTTCGACCCCCGAGGCTACACCTTC. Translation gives CASSFDPRGYTF.

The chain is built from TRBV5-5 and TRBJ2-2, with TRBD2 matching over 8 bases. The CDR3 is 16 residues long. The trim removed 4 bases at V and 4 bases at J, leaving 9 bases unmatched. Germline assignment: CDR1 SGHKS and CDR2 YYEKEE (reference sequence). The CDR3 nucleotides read TGTGCCAGCAGCGGGGCCGCGGGAGGTATCACCGGGGAGCTGTTTTTT. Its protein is CASSGAAGGITGELFF.

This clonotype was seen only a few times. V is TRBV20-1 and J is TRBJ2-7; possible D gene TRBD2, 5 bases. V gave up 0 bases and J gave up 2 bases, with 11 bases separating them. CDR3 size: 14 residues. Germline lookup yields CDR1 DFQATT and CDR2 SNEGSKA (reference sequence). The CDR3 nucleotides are TGCAGTGCTAGAGATCTGGACTTCACCTACGAGCAGTACTTC. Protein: CSARDLDFTYEQYF.

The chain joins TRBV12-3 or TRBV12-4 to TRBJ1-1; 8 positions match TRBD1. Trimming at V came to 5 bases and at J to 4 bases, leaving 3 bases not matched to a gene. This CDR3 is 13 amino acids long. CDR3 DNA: TGTGCCAGCAGTGGGGGACAGGTCACTGAAGCTTTCTTT. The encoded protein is CASSGGQVTEAFF.